Listed below are T cell receptor beta chains from one sample, sequenced in a study of blood T cells in healthy people across ages. Using its own MiXCR run on the 5' RACE reads, TCRdb lists one record per CDR3 protein. The sample records roughly 700,000 distinct CDR3 sequences, less than 40% being singletons. The sequenced material came from blood. The receptors were sampled from a woman older than 75 in good health. Each CDR3 is given with its conserved first and last residue. D genes are given only for firm matches. A clone size is listed for some rows: how often the clone was seen (once, few, many), or a class if it is expanded.

NA	TRBV6-5	many	TRBJ2-1	CASTTSTEQFF	TGTGCCAGCACTACTAGCACTGAGCAGTTCTTC
NA	TRBV6-2/TRBV6-3	many	TRBJ1-2	CASSRDRSYGYTF	TGTGCCAGCAGCCGCGACAGATCCTATGGCTACACCTTC
TRBD2	TRBV27	many	TRBJ2-7	CASSLEGRAYEQYF	TGTGCCAGCAGTTTAGAGGGGAGGGCCTACGAGCAGTACTTC
NA	TRBV6-2/TRBV6-3	NA	TRBJ2-1	CASRPPPQASGEQFF	TGTGCCAGCAGGCCCCCCCCCCAGGCAAGTGGTGAGCAGTTCTTC
NA	TRBV14	once	TRBJ2-1	CASSQEDALNEQFF	TGTGCCAGCAGCCAAGAAGATGCCCTCAATGAGCAGTTCTTC
NA	TRBV7-9	NA	TRBJ2-1	CASSLITSEQFF	TGTGCCAGCAGCCTTATCACCTCAGAGCAGTTCTTC
NA	TRBV7-2	many	TRBJ2-5	CASNWGAGETQYF	TGTGCCAGCAATTGGGGGGCAGGGGAGACCCAGTACTTC
NA	TRBV6-6	many	TRBJ2-7	CASSYSMEPNYEQYF	TGTGCCAGCAGTTACTCGATGGAACCCAACTACGAGCAGTACTTC
NA	TRBV28	many	TRBJ2-5	CASRDSGGRETQYF	TGTGCCAGTAGGGACTCCGGTGGTAGAGAGACCCAGTACTTC
NA	TRBV7-3	many	TRBJ2-5	CASSSQHEGGQETQYF	TGTGCCAGCAGCTCCCAACATGAGGGGGGGCAAGAGACCCAGTACTTC
NA	TRBV7-2	many	TRBJ1-5	CASSFYVDGNQPQHF	TGTGCCAGCAGCTTTTACGTGGACGGGAATCAGCCCCAGCATTTT
TRBD2	TRBV6-4	many	TRBJ2-3	CASSDSRGAEDTQYF	TGTGCCAGCAGTGACTCGCGGGGGGCAGAAGATACGCAGTATTTT
NA	TRBV7-2	NA	TRBJ1-1	CASSFQGTDTEAFF	TGTGCCAGCAGCTTCCAGGGAACTGACACTGAAGCTTTCTTT
NA	TRBV6-2/TRBV6-3	NA	TRBJ2-7	CASSYAQGGVYEQYF	TGTGCCAGCAGTTACGCGCAGGGAGGCGTTTACGAGCAGTACTTC
TRBD1	TRBV5-1	many	TRBJ1-4	CASRFGQGSNEKLFF	TGCGCCAGCAGATTTGGACAGGGATCGAATGAAAAACTGTTTTTT
NA	TRBV6-2/TRBV6-3	many	TRBJ1-5	CASSYGFSAAINQPQHF	TGTGCCAGCAGTTATGGGTTCTCGGCAGCGATCAATCAGCCCCAGCATTTT
TRBD2	TRBV11-3	few	TRBJ2-7	CASSSYGRGEQYF	TGTGCCAGCAGCTCGTACGGGAGGGGCGAGCAGTACTTC
NA	TRBV27	many	TRBJ2-1	CASRSWYNEQFF	TGTGCCAGCCGTTCTTGGTACAATGAGCAGTTCTTC
NA	TRBV7-9	NA	TRBJ2-5	CASSFGKETQYF	TGTGCCAGCAGCTTCGGCAAAGAGACCCAGTACTTC
NA	TRBV29-1	many	TRBJ1-2	CSVDPGTSSGYTF	TGCAGCGTTGACCCCGGGACCTCTTCCGGCTACACCTTC
NA	TRBV7-9	few	TRBJ2-1	CASRRVGSNNEQFF	TGTGCCAGCAGACGAGTAGGTAGTAACAATGAGCAGTTCTTC
NA	TRBV10-3	many	TRBJ2-5	CATLEGYQPQETQYF	TGTGCCACCCTAGAGGGGTACCAACCTCAAGAGACCCAGTACTTC
TRBD2	TRBV11-2	NA	TRBJ2-1	CASSLDWASGIEQFF	TGTGCCAGCAGCTTAGACTGGGCTAGCGGGATTGAGCAGTTCTTC
NA	TRBV11-2	many	TRBJ1-2	CASRPGDYGYTF	TGTGCCAGCCGACCAGGCGACTATGGCTACACCTTC
TRBD1	TRBV20-1	many	TRBJ2-5	CSARDPGQGNWETQYF	TGCAGTGCTAGAGACCCCGGACAGGGGAACTGGGAGACCCAGTACTTC
TRBD1	TRBV7-3	NA	TRBJ1-2	CASSSGQGAFGGYTF	TGTGCCAGCAGCTCGGGACAGGGGGCCTTCGGCGGCTACACCTTC
NA	TRBV12-3/TRBV12-4	NA	TRBJ1-2	CASSFAGDYYGYTF	TGTGCCAGCAGTTTTGCAGGGGACTACTATGGCTACACCTTC
TRBD1	TRBV20-1	NA	TRBJ1-5	CSANAAGGGDLSNQPQHF	TGCAGTGCTAATGCCGCAGGGGGCGGCGATCTTAGCAATCAGCCCCAGCATTTT
NA	TRBV7-2	many	TRBJ2-3	CASSIRGRGTDTQYF	TGTGCCAGCAGCATCCGGGGGCGGGGGACAGATACGCAGTATTTT
TRBD1	TRBV5-6	NA	TRBJ2-2	CASSPGTGGGRKRWELFF	TGTGCCAGCAGCCCCGGGACAGGGGGCGGTAGGAAGCGGTGGGAGCTGTTTTTT
TRBD1	TRBV15	NA	TRBJ1-5	CATSSDGTGLNQPQHF	TGTGCCACCAGCAGCGACGGGACAGGGCTTAATCAGCCCCAGCATTTT
TRBD1	TRBV20-1	many	TRBJ1-2	CSAKGAPNGYTF	TGCAGTGCTAAGGGGGCGCCGAATGGCTACACCTTC
TRBD2	TRBV7-2	NA	TRBJ2-3	CASSLGTSMLVADTQYF	TGTGCCAGCAGCTTGGGGACTAGCATGCTGGTTGCAGATACGCAGTATTTT
NA	TRBV10-3	few	TRBJ2-7	CASAGGGYEQYF	TGTGCCAGTGCAGGGGGAGGCTACGAGCAGTACTTC
TRBD1	TRBV27	NA	TRBJ1-1	CASSLRDRGGKNTEAFF	TGTGCCAGCAGTTTACGGGACAGGGGGGGGAAAAACACTGAAGCTTTCTTT
NA	TRBV7-8	many	TRBJ2-1	CASSLEFASIEQFF	TGTGCCAGCAGCTTAGAATTCGCTAGCATTGAGCAGTTCTTC
TRBD2	TRBV5-1	NA	TRBJ2-2	CASSLQGGDTGELFF	TGCGCCAGCAGCTTGCAGGGAGGGGACACCGGGGAGCTGTTTTTT
NA	TRBV5-1	NA	TRBJ1-6	CASSLVRDGISPLHF	TGCGCCAGCAGCTTGGTTAGGGATGGAATTTCACCCCTCCACTTT
NA	TRBV20-1	many	TRBJ1-5	CSAQGQGVQSQPQHF	TGCAGTGCACAAGGGCAGGGTGTTCAGTCTCAGCCCCAGCATTTT
TRBD1	TRBV20-1	many	TRBJ2-1	CSARAPGQGADEQFF	TGCAGTGCTAGAGCGCCGGGACAGGGGGCGGATGAGCAGTTCTTC
TRBD2	TRBV5-1	few	TRBJ2-1	CASSPGLAGNEQFF	TGCGCCAGCAGCCCCGGACTAGCGGGGAATGAGCAGTTCTTC
NA	TRBV19	NA	TRBJ2-1	CASTTSQGLGEQFF	TGTGCCAGTACGACTTCCCAGGGTTTGGGTGAGCAGTTCTTC